Each of the 2 T cell receptor beta chains below was sequenced from the same sample in a study of cytomegalovirus exposure and HLA in healthy donors. Primers: 60 Vbeta forward and 13 Jbeta reverse. Sequencing used immunoSEQ multiplex PCR; TCRdb keeps in-frame clones, though not all of them. The data hold approximately 170,000 clones, with around four fifths observed a single time. The specimen was PBMCs. The receptors here all came from a man aged 50-60 years in good health and CMV-seropositive.

V usage is TRBV28 and J usage is TRBJ1-1; possible D gene TRBD1, 5 bases. Germline assignment: CDR1 MDHEN and CDR2 SYDVKM. The V and J ends lost 3 bases and 6 bases respectively, with 8 bases between them. The CDR3 runs 12 residues. CDR3 nucleotide sequence: TGTGCCAGCAGTTTGTGGGGCCCTGAAGCTTTCTTT. Translated: CASSLWGPEAFF.

The rearrangement links TRBV6-5 to TRBJ1-5; 11 bases map to TRBD1. Germline V CDR1 and CDR2: MNHEY, SVGAGI. The CDR3 consists of 15 residues. V dropped 6 bases and J dropped 4; count of bases not matched to a gene: 5. The CDR3 DNA sequence: TGTGCCAGCAGACTCGGGACAGGGGGAAATCAGCCCCAGCATTTT. Translated, it gives CASRLGTGGNQPQHF.